The entry that follows covers one TCR beta chain sequence. This entry is derived from a study of blood T cell repertoires in COVID-19. Data came from immunoSEQ multiplex PCR; TCRdb stores just in-frame clones and leaves some out. The table shows some 300,000 clones, with 90% to 95% occurring only once. CDR3 length equals 14 residues. Trimming took 0 bases from V and 7 from J; bases not matched to a gene: 6. In germline, CDR1 is SEHNR, CDR2 FQNEAQ (reference sequence). The specimen sequenced was PBMCs or T cells enriched from blood (not recorded which). This receptor was taken from a woman aged 25 to 39 who had been exposed to COVID-19. This chain uses TRBV7-9 with TRBJ2-7, with TRBD1 identical over 7 bases. CDR3 in amino acids: CASSLAGGSREQYF. For the CDR3, the DNA is TGTGCCAGCAGCTTAGCAGGGGGCTCGCGTGAGCAGTACTTC.